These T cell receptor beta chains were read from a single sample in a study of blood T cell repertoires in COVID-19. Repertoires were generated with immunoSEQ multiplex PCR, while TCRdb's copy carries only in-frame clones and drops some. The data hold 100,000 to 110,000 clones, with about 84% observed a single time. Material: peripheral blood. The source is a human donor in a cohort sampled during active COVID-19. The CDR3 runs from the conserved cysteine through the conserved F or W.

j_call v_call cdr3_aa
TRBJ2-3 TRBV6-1 CASSELDRLGRDTQYF
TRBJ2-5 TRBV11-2 CASSSGLFSTQYF
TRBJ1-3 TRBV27 CASSLNGGGNTIYF
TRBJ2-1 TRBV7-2 CASSHSPAGGPEDEQFF
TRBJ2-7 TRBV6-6 CASMSRREALYEQYF
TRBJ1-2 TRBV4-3 CASSQGTQVHYGYTF
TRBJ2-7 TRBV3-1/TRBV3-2 CASSQGPTLEQYF
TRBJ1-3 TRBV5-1 CASSLDTGSGNTIYF
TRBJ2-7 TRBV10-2 CASGQVKGEQYF
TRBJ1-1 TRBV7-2 CASSLDRGQAFF
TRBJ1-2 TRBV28 CASSLDSTNHYGYTF
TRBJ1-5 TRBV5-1 CASSLTGDSNQPQHF
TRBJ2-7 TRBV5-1 CASSDRGRYEQYF
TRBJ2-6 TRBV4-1 CASSQEGGAGANVLTF
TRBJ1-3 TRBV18 CASSPPGQVNSGNTIYF
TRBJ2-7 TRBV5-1 CASSLEPTSSYEQYF
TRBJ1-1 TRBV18 CASLRTGGDTEAFF
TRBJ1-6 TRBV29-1 CSVARDFDSPLHF
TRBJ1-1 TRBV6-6 CASSYPTGNTEAFF
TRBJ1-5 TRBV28 CASSFLSGNQPQHF
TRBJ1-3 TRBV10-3 CAISDRVDTIYF